This record looks at one T cell receptor (beta chain) sequence and its context. This sample was included in a study of blood T cell repertoires in COVID-19. Study in general: Acute and convalescent COVID-19 samples came from the United States, Italy and Spain. Nucleic acid was either cDNA or gDNA, and it came from T cells, B-cell-depleted T cells, or PBMCs.

Original handling: Cell counts per sample came from amplifying reference gene primers. Libraries were prepared by immunoSEQ multiplex PCR; TCRdb keeps only in-frame clonotypes and omits some of them. D and trimming were read from the DNA, whereas the V and J calls and clone size are those reported in that table. The sample shows 110,000 or so clones, under 90% of them seen only once. This CDR3 comprises 14 residues. Trimming removed 4 bases from V and 1 base from J, with 10 bases in between. CDR1 is MDHEN, CDR2 SYDVKM, per germline. The chain has TRBV28 and TRBJ1-1, with D possibly being TRBD1 (6 bases). The sequenced material came from peripheral blood. The clonotype comes from a man aged 55 to 70 with acute or convalescent COVID-19. The CDR3 sequence: CASSSGHPNTEAFF. The DNA of the CDR3 is TGTGCCAGCAGTTCGGGACACCCGAACACTGAAGCTTTCTTT.